The clone carrying this T cell receptor beta chain occurred many times. These data originate in a study of response to subunit inactivated influenza vaccine. TCRdb independently ran MiXCR on the RT-PCR reads; one entry per CDR3 protein. The repertoire consists of just under 550,000 distinct CDR3 sequences, with around 25% occurring once and the leading ten covering 2.5% to 3.5%. Germline assignment: CDR1 SGHVS and CDR2 FQNEAQ. The V gene lost 3 bases and the J gene lost 8 bases, with 25 bases spanning the gap. CDR3 size: 18 residues. Separately, the same data were catalogued under a study of T cells expressing NK-cell markers. That paper states: In generating TCR beta cDNA, 5'RACE template switching with UMIs was used.

This material consisted of CD4+ T cells sorted from PBMCs, taken about 11 days after vaccination. The chain links TRBV7-8 to TRBJ1-4; a weak D match, TRBD1 (5 bases). This TCR was recovered from a man in his fifties who received an inactivated influenza vaccine. The CDR3 loop is CASSFQHQGAGRREKLFF. In DNA, the CDR3 is TGTGCCAGCAGCTTCCAGCATCAGGGTGCAGGGAGGAGGGAAAAACTGTTTTTT.